This TCR beta chain was recovered during a study of molecular identifiers for immune sequencing clone quantification. The bulk TCR libraries were made with methods described before and with listed TCR primers. Each CDR3 protein gets one entry after TCRdb re-called the PCR reads with MiXCR. The table records approximately 590,000 distinct CDR3 sequences, 25% of them present only once. CD8+CD4-CCR7+CD45RA+ cells were sorted as naive CD8 T cells. The CDR3 sequence is 13 residues long. V was clipped by 6 bases and J by 6 bases, with 14 bases between them. The germline V gene has CDR1 MNHEY and CDR2 SMNVEV (reference sequence).

The source material was naive CD8+ T cells from blood, with Jurkat cell RNA spiked in. The subset here: FACS-sorted CD8+CD4-CCR7+CD45RA+ naive T cells. The sequence was obtained from a human donor in good health. Some libraries in this study had Jurkat cell RNA spiked in. The chain is built from TRBV27 and TRBJ1-1, with D maybe TRBD1 (6 bases). The chain's CDR3 is CASSTGQQAEAFF. The CDR3 nucleotides are TGTGCCAGCAGCACCGGACAGCAGGCTGAAGCTTTCTTT.